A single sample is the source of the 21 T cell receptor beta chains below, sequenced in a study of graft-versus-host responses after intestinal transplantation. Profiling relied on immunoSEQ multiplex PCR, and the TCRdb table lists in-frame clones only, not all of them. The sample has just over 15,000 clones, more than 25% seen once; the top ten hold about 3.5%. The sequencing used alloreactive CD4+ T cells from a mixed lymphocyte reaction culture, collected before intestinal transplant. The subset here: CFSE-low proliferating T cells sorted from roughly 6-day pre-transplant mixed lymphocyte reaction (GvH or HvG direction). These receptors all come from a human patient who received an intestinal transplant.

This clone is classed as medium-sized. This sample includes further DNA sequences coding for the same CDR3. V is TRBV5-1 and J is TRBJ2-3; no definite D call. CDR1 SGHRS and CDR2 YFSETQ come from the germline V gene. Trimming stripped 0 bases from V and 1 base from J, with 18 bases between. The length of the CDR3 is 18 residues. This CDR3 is CASSLGNLAVFGTDTQYF. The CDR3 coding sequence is TGCGCCAGCAGCTTGGGTAACTTAGCAGTATTTGGCACAGATACGCAGTATTTT.

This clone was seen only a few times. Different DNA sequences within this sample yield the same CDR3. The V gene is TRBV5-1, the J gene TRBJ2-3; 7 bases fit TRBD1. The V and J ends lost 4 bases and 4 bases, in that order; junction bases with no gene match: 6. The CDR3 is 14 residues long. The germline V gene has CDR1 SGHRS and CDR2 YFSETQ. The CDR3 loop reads CASSLGQGADTQYF. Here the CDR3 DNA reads TGCGCCAGCAGCCTGGGGCAGGGGGCAGATACGCAGTATTTT.

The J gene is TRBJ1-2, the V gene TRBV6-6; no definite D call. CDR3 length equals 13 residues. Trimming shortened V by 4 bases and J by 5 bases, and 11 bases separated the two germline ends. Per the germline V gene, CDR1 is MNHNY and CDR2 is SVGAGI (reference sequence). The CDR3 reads CASSFDWAYGYTF. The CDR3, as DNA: TGTGCCAGCAGTTTTGATTGGGCTTATGGCTACACCTTC.

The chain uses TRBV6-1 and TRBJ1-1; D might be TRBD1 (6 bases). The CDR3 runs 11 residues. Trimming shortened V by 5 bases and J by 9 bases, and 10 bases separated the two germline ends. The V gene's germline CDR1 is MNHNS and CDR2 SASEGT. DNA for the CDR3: TGTGCCAGCAGTAACAGGGCCAAAGCTTTCTTT. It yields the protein CASSNRAKAFF.

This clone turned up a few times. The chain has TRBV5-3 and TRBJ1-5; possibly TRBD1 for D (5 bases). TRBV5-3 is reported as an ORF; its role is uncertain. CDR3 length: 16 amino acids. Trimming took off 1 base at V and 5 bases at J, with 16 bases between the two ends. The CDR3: CARSLPEGTGYQPQHF. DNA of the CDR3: TGTGCCAGAAGCTTGCCGGAGGGGACGGGATATCAGCCCCAGCATTTT.

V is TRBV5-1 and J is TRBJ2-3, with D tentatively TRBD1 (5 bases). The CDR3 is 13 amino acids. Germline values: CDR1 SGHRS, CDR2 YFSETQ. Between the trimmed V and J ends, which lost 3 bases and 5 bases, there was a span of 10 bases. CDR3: CASSSQVEDTQYF. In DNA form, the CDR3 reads TGCGCCAGCAGCTCACAGGTAGAAGATACGCAGTATTTT.

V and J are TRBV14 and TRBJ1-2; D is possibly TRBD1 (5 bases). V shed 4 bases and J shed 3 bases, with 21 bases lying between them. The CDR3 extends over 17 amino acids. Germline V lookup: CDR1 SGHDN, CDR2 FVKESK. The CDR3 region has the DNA TGTGCCAGCAGCCCCGACCGGGACTCCGTGAGGTACTATGGCTACACCTTC. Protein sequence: CASSPDRDSVRYYGYTF.

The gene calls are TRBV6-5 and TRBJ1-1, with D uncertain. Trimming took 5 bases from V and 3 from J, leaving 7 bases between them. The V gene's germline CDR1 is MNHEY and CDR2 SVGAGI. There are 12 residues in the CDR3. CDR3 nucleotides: TGTGCCAGCAGTGCACACTACACTGAAGCTTTCTTT. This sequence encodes CASSAHYTEAFF.

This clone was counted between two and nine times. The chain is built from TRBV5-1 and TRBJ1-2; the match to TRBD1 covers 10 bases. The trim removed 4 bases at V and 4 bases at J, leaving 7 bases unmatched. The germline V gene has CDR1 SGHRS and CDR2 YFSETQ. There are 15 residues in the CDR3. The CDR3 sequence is CASSPRGDRGYGYTF. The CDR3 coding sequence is TGCGCCAGCAGCCCCCGTGGGGACAGGGGCTATGGCTACACCTTC.

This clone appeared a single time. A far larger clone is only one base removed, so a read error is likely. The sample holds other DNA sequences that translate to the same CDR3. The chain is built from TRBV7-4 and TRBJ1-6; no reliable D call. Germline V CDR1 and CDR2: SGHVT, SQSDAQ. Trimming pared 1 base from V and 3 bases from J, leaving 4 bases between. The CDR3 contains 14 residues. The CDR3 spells CASSLGNYNSPLHF. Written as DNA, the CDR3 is TGTGCCAGCAGCTTAGGCAACTATAATTCACCCCTCCACTTT.

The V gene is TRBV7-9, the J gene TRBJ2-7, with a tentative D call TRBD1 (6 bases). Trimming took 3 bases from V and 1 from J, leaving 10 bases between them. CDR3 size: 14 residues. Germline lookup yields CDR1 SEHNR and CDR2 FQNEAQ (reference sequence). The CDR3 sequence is CASSLTGDSYEQYF. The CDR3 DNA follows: TGTGCCAGCAGCTTGACAGGTGATTCCTACGAGCAGTACTTC.

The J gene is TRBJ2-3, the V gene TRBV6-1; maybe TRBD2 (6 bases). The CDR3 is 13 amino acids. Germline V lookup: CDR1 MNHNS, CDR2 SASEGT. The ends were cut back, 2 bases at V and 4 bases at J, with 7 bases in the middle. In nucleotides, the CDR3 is TGTGCCAGCAGTGAATCGGGGGCAGATACGCAGTATTTT. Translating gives CASSESGADTQYF.

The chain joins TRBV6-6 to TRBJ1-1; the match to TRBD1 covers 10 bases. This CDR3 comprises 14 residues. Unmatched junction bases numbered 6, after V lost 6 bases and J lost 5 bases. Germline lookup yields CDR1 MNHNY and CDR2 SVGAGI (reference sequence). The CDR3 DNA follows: TGTGCCAGCAGCTCAGACAGGGGGCGGACTGAAGCTTTCTTT. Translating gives CASSSDRGRTEAFF.

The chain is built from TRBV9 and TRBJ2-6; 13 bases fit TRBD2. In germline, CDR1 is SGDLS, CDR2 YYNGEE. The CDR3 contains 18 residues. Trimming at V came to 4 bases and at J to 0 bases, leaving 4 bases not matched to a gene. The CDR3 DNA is TGTGCCAGCAGCCCCACTAGCGGGGGGGCCTCTGGGGCCAACGTCCTGACTTTC. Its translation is CASSPTSGGASGANVLTF.

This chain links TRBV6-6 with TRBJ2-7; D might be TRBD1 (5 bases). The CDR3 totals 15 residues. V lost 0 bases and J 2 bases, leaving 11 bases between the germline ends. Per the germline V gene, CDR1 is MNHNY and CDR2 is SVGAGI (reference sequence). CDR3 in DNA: TGTGCCAGCAGTTACTCGGCAGGGCCCACCTACGAGCAGTACTTC. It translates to CASSYSAGPTYEQYF.

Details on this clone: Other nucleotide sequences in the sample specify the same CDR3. The CDR3 nucleotides are TGTGCCAGCAGCTTAACGCCAGGGACGGCCTATGGCTACACCTTC. Protein product: CASSLTPGTAYGYTF. The chain uses TRBV7-3 and TRBJ1-2; D may be TRBD1 (5 bases). The CDR3 runs to 15 residues. The ends were cut back, 0 bases at V and 4 bases at J, with 12 bases in the middle. CDR1 is SGHTA, CDR2 FQGTGA, per germline.

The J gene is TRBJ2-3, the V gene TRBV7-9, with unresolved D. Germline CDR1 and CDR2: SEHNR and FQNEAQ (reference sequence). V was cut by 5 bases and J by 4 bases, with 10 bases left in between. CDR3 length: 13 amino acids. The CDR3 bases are TGTGCCAGCAGCGCCTCAGGTTCAGATACGCAGTATTTT. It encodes CASSASGSDTQYF. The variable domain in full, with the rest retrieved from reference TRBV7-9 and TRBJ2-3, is DTGVSQNPRHKITKRGQNVTFRCDPISEHNRLYWYRQTLGQGPEFLTYFQNEAQLEKSRLLSDRFSAERPKGSFSTLEIQRTEQGDSAMYLCASSASGSDTQYFGPGTRLTVL.

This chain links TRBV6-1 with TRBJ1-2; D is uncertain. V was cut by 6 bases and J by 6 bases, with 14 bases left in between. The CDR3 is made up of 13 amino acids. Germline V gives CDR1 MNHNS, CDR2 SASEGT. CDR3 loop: CASSLSGRDGYTF. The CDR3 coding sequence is TGTGCCAGCAGCCTTAGTGGGCGGGATGGCTACACCTTC.

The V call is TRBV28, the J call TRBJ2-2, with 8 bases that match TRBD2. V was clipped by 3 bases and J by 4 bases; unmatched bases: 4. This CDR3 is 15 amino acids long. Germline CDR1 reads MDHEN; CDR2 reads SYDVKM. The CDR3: CASSFAGGPTGELFF. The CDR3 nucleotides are TGTGCCAGCAGTTTTGCGGGGGGTCCCACCGGGGAGCTGTTTTTT.

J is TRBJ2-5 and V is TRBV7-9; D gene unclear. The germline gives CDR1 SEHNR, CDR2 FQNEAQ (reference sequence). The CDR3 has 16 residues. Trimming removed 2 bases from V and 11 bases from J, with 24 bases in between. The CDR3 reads CASSLTPLDGSSEQYF. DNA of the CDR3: TGTGCCAGCAGCTTAACCCCCTTGGACGGCTCCTCGGAGCAGTACTTC.

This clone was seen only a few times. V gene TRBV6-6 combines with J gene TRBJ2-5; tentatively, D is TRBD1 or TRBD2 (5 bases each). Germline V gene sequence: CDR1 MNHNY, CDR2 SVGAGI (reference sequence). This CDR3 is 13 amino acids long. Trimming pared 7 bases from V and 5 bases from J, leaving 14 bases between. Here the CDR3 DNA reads TGTGCCAGCAAAAATGGGGGTTCCGAGACCCAGTACTTC. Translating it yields CASKNGGSETQYF.